The clone carrying this T cell receptor beta chain was detected many times. Its antigen is as yet unknown. Both TCR beta VDJ combination and CDR3 sequence profiling were carried out. Genomic DNA was the template for this profiling. TCRdb independently ran MiXCR on the reads; one entry per CDR3 protein. Seen here are 65,000 or so distinct CDR3 sequences, around 50% observed once, and the top ten hold under 2.5%. This entry belongs to a study of CD8+CD57+ T cells in acquired aplastic anemia. About the study: Sorted CD4+ and CD8+ cells yielded DNA averaging approximately 3.4 ug. General study points: The study identified about 30 CD8+ CDR3 sequences shared by patients and controls. Patients did not significantly differ from controls in CD8+ Simpson's diversity.

Trimming stripped 2 bases from V and 15 bases from J, with 20 bases between. Germline V lookup: CDR1 SNHLY, CDR2 FYNNEI. This CDR3 contains 14 residues. The source is a human donor in good health, serving as a control. The sequenced material came from sorted CD4+, CD8+, or CD8+CD57+ T cells (not recorded which) from PBMCs. J is TRBJ1-5 and V is TRBV2; D ambiguous. DNA for the CDR3: TGTGCCAGCAGTGAATTGACCGATATTCCCCGGCCGCATTTT. The encoded protein is CASSELTDIPRPHF. Combining the CDR3 with reference TRBV2 and TRBJ1-5 gives the whole variable domain EPEVTQTPSHQVTQMGQEVILRCVPISNHLYFYWYRQILGQKVEFLVSFYNNEISEKSEIFDDQFSVERPDGSNFTLKIRSTKLEDSAMYFCASSELTDIPRPHFGDGTRLSIL.